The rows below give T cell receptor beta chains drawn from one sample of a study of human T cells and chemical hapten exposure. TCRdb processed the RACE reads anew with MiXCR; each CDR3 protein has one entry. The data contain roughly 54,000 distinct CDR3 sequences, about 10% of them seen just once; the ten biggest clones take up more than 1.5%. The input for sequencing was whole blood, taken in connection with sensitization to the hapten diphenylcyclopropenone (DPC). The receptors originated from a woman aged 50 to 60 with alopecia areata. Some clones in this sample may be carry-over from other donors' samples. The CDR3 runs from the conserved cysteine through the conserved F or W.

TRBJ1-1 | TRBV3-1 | CASSHGGTEAFF
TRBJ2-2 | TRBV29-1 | CSVISNRDAGELFF
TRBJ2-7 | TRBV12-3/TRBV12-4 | CASSFYQGNYEQYF
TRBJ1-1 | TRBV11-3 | CASSLEGTNTEAFF
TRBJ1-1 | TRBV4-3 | CASSQDLGAEAFF
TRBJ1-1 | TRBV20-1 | CSANTGGGSMNTEAFF
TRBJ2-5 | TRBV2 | CASSPGLAGPEETQYF
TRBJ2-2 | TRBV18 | CASSPPGRVTGELFF
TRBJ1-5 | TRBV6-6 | CASSNGQGRGYSNQPQHF
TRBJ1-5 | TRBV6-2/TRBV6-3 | CASSYSHRGEGGQPQHF
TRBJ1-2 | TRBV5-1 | CASSLERSDYGYTF
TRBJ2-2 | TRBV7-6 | CASTSGTANTGELFF
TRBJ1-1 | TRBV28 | CASSSGVNTEAFF
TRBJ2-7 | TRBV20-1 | CSASTGGSDYEQYF
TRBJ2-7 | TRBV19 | CASSRGRTANYEQYF
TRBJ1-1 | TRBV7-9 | CASSYRGQNTEAFF
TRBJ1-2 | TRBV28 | CATSSTNTGLWFGYTF
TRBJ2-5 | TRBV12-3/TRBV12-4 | CASSPPRRFLGETQYF
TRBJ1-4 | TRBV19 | CASSTPGQGLFNEKLFF
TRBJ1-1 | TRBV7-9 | CASSQDNRGTEAFF
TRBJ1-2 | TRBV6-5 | CASSYWTGHGYTF
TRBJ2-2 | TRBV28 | CASSLHRASGELFF
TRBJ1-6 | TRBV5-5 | CASSSSSAGGSPLHF
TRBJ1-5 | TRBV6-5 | CASSFGQNYQPQHF
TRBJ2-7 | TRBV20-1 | CSASQSYEQYF
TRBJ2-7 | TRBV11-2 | CASSLGGGFGSSYEQYF
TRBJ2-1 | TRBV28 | CASTSGFRGQVQFF
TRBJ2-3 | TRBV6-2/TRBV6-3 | CASSYGTSGGADTQYF
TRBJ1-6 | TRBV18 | CASSSTDSNSPLHF
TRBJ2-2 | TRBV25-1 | CASSEFRGLFF
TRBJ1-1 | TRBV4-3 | CASSQTGNTEAFF
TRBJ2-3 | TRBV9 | CASSKSPPREGTDTQYF
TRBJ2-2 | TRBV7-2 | CASSPTGTVNTGELFF
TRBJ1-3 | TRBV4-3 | CASSQDRRAGRNTIYF
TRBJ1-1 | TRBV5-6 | CASSPFQGGTEAFF
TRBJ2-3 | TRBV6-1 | CATLRRLAGVGGTDTQYF
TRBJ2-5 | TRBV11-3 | CASSLGGQSMGQETQYF
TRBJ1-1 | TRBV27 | CASSLGGATEAFF
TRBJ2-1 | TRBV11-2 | CASSLGQTSNEQFF
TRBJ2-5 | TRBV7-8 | CASSSGQVQETQYF
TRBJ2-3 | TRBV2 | CASSSQGMSTDTQYF
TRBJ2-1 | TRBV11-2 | CASSLELWGTGGNEQFF
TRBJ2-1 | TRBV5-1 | CASSSWDEQFF
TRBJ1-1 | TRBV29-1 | CSTRTGVDTEAFF
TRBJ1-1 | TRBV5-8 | CASSSNPGTVNTEAFF
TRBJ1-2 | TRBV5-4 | CASSLEPGDYTF
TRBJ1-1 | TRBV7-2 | CASSLAVGTEAFF
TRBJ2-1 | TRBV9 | CASSVELNNEQFF
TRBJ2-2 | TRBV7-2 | CASSSRTSERVGGELFF
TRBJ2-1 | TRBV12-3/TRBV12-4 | CASRPGAGSYNEQFF
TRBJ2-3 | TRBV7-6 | CASTQGASTDTQYF
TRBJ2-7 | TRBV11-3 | CASSLEPLDGTSEQYF